Listed below are T cell receptor beta chains from one sample, sequenced in a study of technical replicates of blood from several donors. The table came from immunoSEQ multiplex PCR; TCRdb's copy has only in-frame clones and leaves some out. The table includes tens of thousands of clones, 95% to 98% detected once. Material: T cells isolated from PBMCs. These receptors were obtained from a human donor in good health. CDR3s include the opening cysteine and the closing phenylalanine or tryptophan. A D gene is named only where the DNA matches it firmly. Rows give clone size only sometimes, using once, few, many, or a class for an expanded clone.

>.|.|TRBJ1-2|TRBV9
CASSGAETVVYGYTF
TGTGCCAGCAGCGGTGCCGAGACAGTGGTCTATGGCTACACCTTC
>.|.|TRBJ2-1|TRBV6-5
CASSYNVAGYNEQFF
TGTGCCAGCAGTTACAACGTTGCGGGCTACAATGAGCAGTTCTTC
>.|TRBD2|TRBJ2-7|TRBV7-9
CAAGTGGSSYEQYF
TGTGCCGCTGGGACGGGAGGGAGCTCCTACGAGCAGTACTTC
>.|.|TRBJ2-3|TRBV30
CAWSDTPQTQYF
TGTGCCTGGAGTGATACCCCTCAGACGCAGTATTTT
>.|.|TRBJ1-5|TRBV6-5
CASSYPSWQADQPQHF
TGTGCCAGCAGTTACCCCTCCTGGCAGGCCGATCAGCCCCAGCATTTT
>.|.|TRBJ2-1|TRBV6-5
CASTGSYNEQFF
TGTGCCAGCACGGGCTCCTACAATGAGCAGTTCTTC
>.|TRBD1|TRBJ2-4|TRBV19
CASSHSTGGKIGKNIQYF
TGTGCCAGTAGTCATTCAACAGGGGGGAAAATCGGCAAAAACATTCAGTACTTC
>.|.|TRBJ2-7|TRBV6-5
CASRGGNTYEQYF
TGTGCCAGCAGAGGGGGTAACACCTACGAGCAGTACTTC
>.|.|TRBJ2-1|TRBV7-6
CASSFTPSNEQFF
TGTGCCAGCAGCTTTACCCCGAGCAATGAGCAGTTCTTC
>.|.|TRBJ2-3|TRBV4-3
CASSQDRGRPANTQYF
TGCGCCAGCAGCCAAGATAGAGGGCGGCCCGCGAATACGCAGTATTTT
>.|.|TRBJ1-2|TRBV5-6
CASTHRDINYGYTF
TGTGCCAGCACCCACCGGGACATCAACTATGGCTACACCTTC
>.|TRBD2|TRBJ2-7|TRBV19
CASSIGDSGRFEQYF
TGTGCCAGTAGTATAGGTGATAGCGGGAGATTCGAGCAGTACTTC
>.|TRBD1|TRBJ2-1|TRBV29-1
CSVVQDRGNEQFF
TGCAGCGTTGTTCAGGACAGGGGCAATGAGCAGTTCTTC
>.|TRBD1|TRBJ1-5|TRBV14
CASSPGTGELNQPQHF
TGTGCCAGCAGCCCCGGGACAGGGGAGCTCAATCAGCCCCAGCATTTT
>.|TRBD1|TRBJ1-5|TRBV25-1
CASSVGTGLGQPQHF
TGTGCCAGCAGTGTAGGGACAGGGCTAGGGCAGCCCCAGCATTTT
>.|.|TRBJ2-7|TRBV11-2
CASSIAESYEQYF
TGTGCCAGCTCCATAGCCGAGAGCTACGAGCAGTACTTC
>.|TRBD1|TRBJ2-2|TRBV9
CASSVMGQHTGELFF
TGTGCCAGCAGCGTGATGGGACAGCACACCGGGGAGCTGTTTTTT
>.|TRBD2|TRBJ2-3|TRBV7-9
CASSLGRIGRNTDTQYF
TGTGCCAGCAGTTTAGGGCGTATCGGGAGGAACACAGATACGCAGTATTTT
>.|TRBD2|TRBJ2-1|TRBV4-3
CASSQVWTSMYNEQFF
TGCGCCAGCAGCCAAGTGTGGACTAGTATGTACAATGAGCAGTTCTTC
>.|TRBD2|TRBJ2-7|TRBV6-5
CASSIYGGTYEQYF
TGTGCCAGCAGCATTTACGGGGGGACCTACGAGCAGTACTTC
>.|.|TRBJ2-7|TRBV6-4
CASPEHKLDF
TGTGCCAGCCCCGAGCATAAACTAGACTTC
>once|.|TRBJ2-3|TRBV28
CASSLFSGGISTDTQYF
TGTGCCAGCAGTTTATTCAGCGGCGGCATCAGCACAGATACGCAGTATTTT
>.|.|TRBJ1-1|TRBV6-1
CASRPPGNTEAFF
TGTGCCAGCAGACCCCCCGGGAACACTGAAGCTTTCTTT
>.|.|TRBJ2-7|TRBV29-1
CSVEVALSYEQYF
TGCAGCGTTGAGGTAGCGCTTTCCTACGAGCAGTACTTC
>.|TRBD1|TRBJ1-2|TRBV30
CAWSVSSGGGYTF
TGTGCCTGGAGTGTATCGTCAGGGGGTGGCTACACCTTC
>once|.|TRBJ2-1|TRBV4-1
CASSQDPRGNNEQFF
TGCGCCAGCAGCCAAGACCCGCGGGGAAACAATGAGCAGTTCTTC
>.|.|TRBJ2-7|TRBV11-2
CASSLGLGRYEQYF
TGTGCCAGCAGCTTAGGACTAGGACGTTACGAGCAGTACTTC
>.|.|TRBJ1-4|TRBV14
CASSQGRFPNEKLFF
TGTGCCAGCAGCCAAGGTAGATTCCCCAATGAAAAACTGTTTTTT
>.|.|TRBJ2-1|TRBV2
CASSQESNEQFF
TGTGCCAGCAGTCAAGAGAGTAATGAGCAGTTCTTC
>once|TRBD1|TRBJ2-5|TRBV30
CARDRGETQYF
TGTGCCCGGGACAGGGGTGAGACCCAGTACTTC